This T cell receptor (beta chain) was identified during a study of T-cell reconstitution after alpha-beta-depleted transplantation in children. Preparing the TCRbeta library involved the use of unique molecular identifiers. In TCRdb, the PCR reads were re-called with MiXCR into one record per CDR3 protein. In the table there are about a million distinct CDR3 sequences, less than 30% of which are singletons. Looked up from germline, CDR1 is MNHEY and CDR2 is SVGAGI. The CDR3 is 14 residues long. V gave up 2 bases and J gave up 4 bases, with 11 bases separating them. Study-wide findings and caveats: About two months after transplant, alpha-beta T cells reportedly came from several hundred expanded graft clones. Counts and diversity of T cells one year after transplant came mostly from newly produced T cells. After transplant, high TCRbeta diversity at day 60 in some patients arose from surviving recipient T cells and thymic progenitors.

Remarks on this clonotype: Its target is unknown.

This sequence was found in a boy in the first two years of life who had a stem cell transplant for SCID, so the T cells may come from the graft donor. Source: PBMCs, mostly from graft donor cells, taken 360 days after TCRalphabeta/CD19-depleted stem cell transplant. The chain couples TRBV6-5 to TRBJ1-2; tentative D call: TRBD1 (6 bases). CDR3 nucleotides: TGTGCCAGCAGTTACCGAGGGGGACCCTATGGCTACACCTTC. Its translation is CASSYRGGPYGYTF.